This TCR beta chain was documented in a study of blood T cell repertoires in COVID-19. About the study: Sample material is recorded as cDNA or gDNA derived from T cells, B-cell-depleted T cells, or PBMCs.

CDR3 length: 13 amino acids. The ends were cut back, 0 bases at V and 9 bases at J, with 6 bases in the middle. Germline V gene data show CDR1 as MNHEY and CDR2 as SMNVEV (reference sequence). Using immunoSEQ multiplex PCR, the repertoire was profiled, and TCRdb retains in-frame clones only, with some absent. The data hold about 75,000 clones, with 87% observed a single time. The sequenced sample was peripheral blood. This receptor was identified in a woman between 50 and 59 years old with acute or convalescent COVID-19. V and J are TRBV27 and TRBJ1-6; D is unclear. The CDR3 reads CASSLSSASPLHF. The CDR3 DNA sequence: TGTGCCAGCAGTTTATCGAGCGCTTCACCCCTCCACTTT.